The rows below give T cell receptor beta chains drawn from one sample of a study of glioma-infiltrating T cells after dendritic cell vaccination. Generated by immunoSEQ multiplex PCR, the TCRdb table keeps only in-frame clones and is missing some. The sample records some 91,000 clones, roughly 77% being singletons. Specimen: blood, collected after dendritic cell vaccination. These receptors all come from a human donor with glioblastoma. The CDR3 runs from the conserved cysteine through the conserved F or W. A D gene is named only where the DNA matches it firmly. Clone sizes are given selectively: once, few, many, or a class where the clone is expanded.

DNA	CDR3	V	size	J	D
TGTGCCAGCAGCCCCAAGGGGGGGGCCGTCTACGAGCAGTACTTC	CASSPKGGAVYEQYF	TRBV5-6	once	TRBJ2-7	NA
TGTGCCAGTACCCGAGGGGGCCAGGGATTGAGCGGCTACACCTTC	CASTRGGQGLSGYTF	TRBV19	NA	TRBJ1-2	TRBD1
TGTGCCAGCAGCCGAAACCTGAAAACAACCACAGATACGCAGTATTTT	CASSRNLKTTTDTQYF	TRBV9	NA	TRBJ2-3	NA
TGCGCCAGCAGCTTGGAGGACAGGGACACTGAAGCTTTCTTT	CASSLEDRDTEAFF	TRBV5-1	NA	TRBJ1-1	TRBD1
TGTGCCAGCAATGACAGGGCAGGGGGGCAGCCCCAGCATTTT	CASNDRAGGQPQHF	TRBV6-5	NA	TRBJ1-5	TRBD1
TGTGCCAGCGAATCCGGGACAGGGAGCTCCTACGAGCAGTACTTC	CASESGTGSSYEQYF	TRBV6-1	NA	TRBJ2-7	TRBD1
TGTGCCAGCAGCCAAGCGTCTGCAACTAATGAAAAACTGTTTTTT	CASSQASATNEKLFF	TRBV4-2	few	TRBJ1-4	NA
TGTGCCAGCAGCTTCGGACAGGGTTACCACGAGCAGTACTTC	CASSFGQGYHEQYF	TRBV5-6	NA	TRBJ2-7	TRBD1
TGTGCCACGTCCGGGACAGGTTCCTACGAGCAGTACTTC	CATSGTGSYEQYF	TRBV5-6	NA	TRBJ2-7	TRBD1
TGTGCCGTAGGGGGGGACACAGATACGCAGTATTTT	CAVGGDTDTQYF	TRBV10-3	NA	TRBJ2-3	NA
TGTGCCAGCAGTGACGTAAGAGGGCAGGTTCTTAATCAGCCCCAGCATTTT	CASSDVRGQVLNQPQHF	TRBV6-1	NA	TRBJ1-5	NA
TGTGCCAGCCGATCCGGGACAGTAAACACTGAAGCTTTCTTT	CASRSGTVNTEAFF	TRBV19	NA	TRBJ1-1	TRBD1
TGTGCCAGTAGTACGAACCGGGACAGGGGACGGGGCGAGCAGTACTTC	CASSTNRDRGRGEQYF	TRBV19	NA	TRBJ2-7	TRBD1
TGTGCCACCAAGCGGACAGGGGGGAGCACCGGGGAGCTGTTTTTT	CATKRTGGSTGELFF	TRBV15	NA	TRBJ2-2	TRBD1
TGTGCCAGCAGTACAGGGGCGGATACTGAAGCTTTCTTT	CASSTGADTEAFF	TRBV25-1	few	TRBJ1-1	TRBD1
TGTGCCAGCAGCTTATCAGGGTACAGGGCCAATGAGCAGTTCTTC	CASSLSGYRANEQFF	TRBV7-2	NA	TRBJ2-1	NA
TGTGCCAGCAGCTCCTCCAGGGGGTTAAGCAATCAGCCCCAGCATTTT	CASSSSRGLSNQPQHF	TRBV7-2	NA	TRBJ1-5	TRBD1
TGCGCCAGCAGCTTGGGCGTTGCCGTAATCGAAAAACTGTTTTTT	CASSLGVAVIEKLFF	TRBV5-1	NA	TRBJ1-4	NA
TGTGCCATCAGAGATTATAGCGGGAGCTCCTACAATGAGCAGTTCTTC	CAIRDYSGSSYNEQFF	TRBV10-3	few	TRBJ2-1	TRBD2
TGTGCCACCAGCAGAGATAGCCGGGGGGACAATGAGCAGTTCTTC	CATSRDSRGDNEQFF	TRBV15	NA	TRBJ2-1	TRBD2
TGTGCCAGCAGCCGGACAGGGCGGAAGGCAACTAATGAAAAACTGTTTTTT	CASSRTGRKATNEKLFF	TRBV27	once	TRBJ1-4	TRBD1
TGTGCCAGCAGCAAAGCGGGCGGGGAGGGGGGAGAGACCCAGTACTTC	CASSKAGGEGGETQYF	TRBV21-1	NA	TRBJ2-5	NA
TGTGCCAGCTCACCAGCGAGACAGGCCTACGAGCAGTACTTC	CASSPARQAYEQYF	TRBV18	NA	TRBJ2-7	NA
TGTGCCAGCAGTGTGGCCCCTGGGGGCACGGCAGATACGCAGTATTTT	CASSVAPGGTADTQYF	TRBV6-1	few	TRBJ2-3	NA
TGTGCCAGCAGCCCCACCCGGTGGGGGGAGACGAACACAGATACGCAGTATTTT	CASSPTRWGETNTDTQYF	TRBV5-6	few	TRBJ2-3	NA
TGTGCCTGGAGTGAGTGGGGGCCGCAGTATTTT	CAWSEWGPQYF	TRBV30	NA	TRBJ2-3	NA
TGTGCCAGCAGCCAAGAACTATGGGGGGGTCAGCCCCAGCATTTT	CASSQELWGGQPQHF	TRBV4-2	NA	TRBJ1-5	NA
TGTGCCTGGAACAAAGGGGGGGGCTACAATCAGCCCCAGCATTTT	CAWNKGGGYNQPQHF	TRBV30	NA	TRBJ1-5	NA
TGTGCCATCAGGGTAACAGATCACTATGGCTACACCTTC	CAIRVTDHYGYTF	TRBV10-3	NA	TRBJ1-2	NA